This T cell receptor beta chain stems from a study of blood T cell repertoires in COVID-19. Background on the study: The United States, Italy and Spain provided the acute and convalescent COVID-19 samples. From T cells, B-cell-depleted T cells, or PBMCs came the material, which was cDNA or gDNA.

Per the authors' pipeline: Amplification from reference gene primers served as the basis for estimated nucleated cell counts. TCRdb's table, derived via immunoSEQ multiplex PCR, lists solely in-frame clones and lacks some. Clonal size and the V and J genes are those of that table, whereas D and trimming came from the DNA. The sample includes around 36,000 clones, about nine tenths of them seen just once. The receptor's source is a human donor in a cohort sampled during active COVID-19. The specimen sequenced was peripheral blood.

The DNA of the CDR3 is TGTGCCAGCTCACCCAGGGACAGTGCTGGTGGGGCTTCTAATTCACCCCTCCACTTT. This translates into CASSPRDSAGGASNSPLHF. This chain links TRBV18 with TRBJ1-6; TRBD1 agrees at 7 bases. Germline CDR1 is KGHSH and CDR2 is LQKENI. Trimming cost V 3 bases and J 6 bases; bases outside gene matches: 17. The CDR3 has 19 amino acids. Supplemented by reference TRBV18 and TRBJ1-6, the full variable domain reads NAGVMQNPRHLVRRRGQEARLRCSPMKGHSHVYWYRQLPEEGLKFMVYLQKENIIDESGMPKERFSAEFPKEGPSILRIQQVVRGDSAAYFCASSPRDSAGGASNSPLHFGNGTRLTVT.